The clone carrying this T cell receptor beta chain was seen only a few times. The antigen remains unidentified. The record originates from a study of early T cells in non-severe SARS-CoV-2 infection. Across the study: The authors sequenced bulk RNA from unsorted whole blood, leaving chains unpaired.

Study-wide points: Anti-spike CD8 responses were favored in VDJdb matching, and private and CD4 specificities were missed.

There are 17 residues in the CDR3. From germline, CDR1 is DFQATT and CDR2 SNEGSKA (reference sequence). The V gene end was trimmed by 0 bases and the J gene end by 3 bases; junction bases not matched to a gene: 6. Unique molecular identifiers were affixed to single, distinct cDNA molecules. TCRdb used MiXCR to reprocess the 5' RACE reads, holding one entry per CDR3 protein. The sample consists of about 110,000 distinct CDR3 sequences, about 12% of them appearing once. The chain has TRBV20-1 and TRBJ1-6, with 9 bases matching TRBD1. The TCR sequence derives from an adult who was a healthcare worker with PCR-confirmed SARS-CoV-2 infection or an uninfected control (not recorded which). Sequenced: whole blood. The CDR3 DNA is TGCAGTGCTAGAGACACAGGGGGCGCCTTCTATAATTCACCCCTCCACTTT. Residues: CSARDTGGAFYNSPLHF.